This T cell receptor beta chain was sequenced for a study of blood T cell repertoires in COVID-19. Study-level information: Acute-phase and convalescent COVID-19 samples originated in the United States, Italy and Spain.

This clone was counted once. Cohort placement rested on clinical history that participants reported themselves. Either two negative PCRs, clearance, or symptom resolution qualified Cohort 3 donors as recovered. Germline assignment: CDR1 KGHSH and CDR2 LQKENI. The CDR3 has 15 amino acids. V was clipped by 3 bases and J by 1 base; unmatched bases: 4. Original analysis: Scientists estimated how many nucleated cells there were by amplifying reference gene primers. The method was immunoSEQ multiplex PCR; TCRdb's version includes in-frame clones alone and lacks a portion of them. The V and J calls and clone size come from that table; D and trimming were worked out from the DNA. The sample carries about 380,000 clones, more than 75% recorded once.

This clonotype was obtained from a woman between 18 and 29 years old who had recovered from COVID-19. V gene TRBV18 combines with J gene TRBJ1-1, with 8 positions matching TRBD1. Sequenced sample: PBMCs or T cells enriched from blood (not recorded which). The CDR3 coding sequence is TGTGCCAGCTCACCTCAGGGGGCGGGGAACACTGAAGCTTTCTTT. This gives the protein CASSPQGAGNTEAFF. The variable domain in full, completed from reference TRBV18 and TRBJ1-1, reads NAGVMQNPRHLVRRRGQEARLRCSPMKGHSHVYWYRQLPEEGLKFMVYLQKENIIDESGMPKERFSAEFPKEGPSILRIQQVVRGDSAAYFCASSPQGAGNTEAFFGQGTRLTVV.